One and the same sample provided the 24 T cell receptor beta chains below, sequenced in a study of blood T cells in healthy people across ages. Sample-barcoded 5' priming and a J-beta primer mix drove a second PCR of about 6 to 11 cycles. TCRdb called the 5' RACE reads again in MiXCR, with one record for every CDR3 protein. The sample lists 1.4 million to 1.5 million distinct CDR3 sequences; 42% were seen once. The source material was blood. These receptor sequences come from a woman under 30 in good health.

V gene TRBV4-1 combines with J gene TRBJ1-1, with D possibly matching TRBD1 (6 bases). Trimming cost V 4 bases and J 1 base, with 13 bases left between them. The germline V gene has CDR1 MGHRA and CDR2 YSYEKL. The CDR3 loop spans 15 amino acids. CDR3 DNA sequence: TGCGCCAGCAGCCCTCAACGGGACACGAACACTGAAGCTTTCTTT. Residues: CASSPQRDTNTEAFF.

This clonotype occurred a few times. This CDR3 is CASSLGGLGLETQYF. In DNA form, the CDR3 reads TGTGCCAGCAGTTTAGGGGGACTTGGCTTGGAGACCCAGTACTTC. This chain joins TRBV27 and TRBJ2-5, with a possible D match to TRBD2 (6 bases). V gave up 2 bases and J gave up 5 bases, with 15 bases separating them. The CDR3 totals 15 residues. Germline lookup yields CDR1 MNHEY and CDR2 SMNVEV (reference sequence).

Comments on this clonotype: A junction end diverges from the germline sequence, so it may reflect a read error. The rearrangement links TRBV18 to TRBJ2-7; tentatively, D is TRBD1 or TRBD2 (6 bases each). Germline V gene sequence: CDR1 KGHSH, CDR2 LQKENI. The CDR3 contains 15 residues. The CDR3 coding sequence is TGTGCCGGCTCATTGATCGGGGGCGCTTATTACGAGCAGTACTTC. This translates into CAGSLIGGAYYEQYF.

The chain has TRBV20-1 and TRBJ2-5; 9 bases map to TRBD2. The junction had 5 bases not matched to a gene; V was cut back by 6 bases and J by 0 bases. The CDR3 covers 14 residues. Germline V lookup: CDR1 DFQATT, CDR2 SNEGSKA (reference sequence). For the CDR3, the DNA is TGCAGTGCAGTAGCGGGAGAGTACCAAGAGACCCAGTACTTC. It is translated as CSAVAGEYQETQYF.

The CDR3 here is CASSRVKGGSTDTQYF. Written as DNA, the CDR3 is TGTGCCAGCAGCCGAGTTAAGGGTGGAAGCACAGATACGCAGTATTTT. The gene calls are TRBV12-3 or TRBV12-4 and TRBJ2-3; D uncertain. CDR3 length equals 16 residues. V lost 6 bases and J lost 0, with 16 bases in between.

There are a few counts of this clonotype. V gene TRBV7-9 combines with J gene TRBJ2-1; D is tentatively TRBD1 or TRBD2 (7 bases each). From germline, CDR1 is SEHNR and CDR2 FQNEAQ (reference sequence). Trimming removed 6 bases at V and 0 bases at J, with 15 bases between. The CDR3 spans 16 residues. CDR3 residues: CASSSGRGGSYNEQFF. Here the CDR3 DNA reads TGTGCCAGCAGTTCCGGCAGGGGGGGCTCCTACAATGAGCAGTTCTTC.

This clonotype was seen only a few times. The chain has TRBV25-1 and TRBJ2-5, with 11 nucleotides matching TRBD2. Germline values: CDR1 MGHDK, CDR2 SYGVNS. This CDR3 is 18 amino acids long. Unmatched junction bases numbered 8, after V lost 0 bases and J lost 2 bases. CDR3 residues: CASSEYGLAGGGQETQYF. Written as DNA, the CDR3 is TGTGCCAGCAGTGAATACGGCCTAGCGGGAGGAGGGCAAGAGACCCAGTACTTC.

This chain links TRBV20-1 with TRBJ2-3, with D perhaps assigned TRBD1 or TRBD2 (5 bases each). The CDR3 is 14 residues long. From germline, CDR1 is DFQATT and CDR2 SNEGSKA (reference sequence). V lost 0 bases, J lost 4 bases, and 11 bases lay in between. The CDR3, as DNA: TGCAGTGCTAGAGATCGTAGGGGAGCAGATACGCAGTATTTT. Translating it yields CSARDRRGADTQYF.

This clonotype came up a few times. The chain uses TRBV29-1 and TRBJ1-2; a possible D gene is TRBD1 (6 bases). The CDR3 length is 13 residues. Germline values: CDR1 SQVTM, CDR2 ANQGSEA. V was pared by 3 bases and J by 5 bases, with 13 bases between. CDR3 coding DNA: TGCAGCGTTGATTGGGGGCCGGTGTATGGCTACACCTTC. Protein sequence: CSVDWGPVYGYTF.

This clonotype has more than one count but fewer than ten. The rearrangement links TRBV6-5 to TRBJ1-2; tentatively, D is TRBD1 (5 bases). The CDR3 runs 12 residues. The germline gives CDR1 MNHEY, CDR2 SVGAGI. The V and J ends lost 1 base and 8 bases respectively, with 8 bases between them. CDR3 nucleotides: TGTGCCAGCAGTTACTTCGGGGACGGCTACACCTTC. Translated, it gives CASSYFGDGYTF.

This clonotype was seen a handful of times. The chain links TRBV6-1 to TRBJ1-6; D is ambiguous. CDR3 length: 14 amino acids. V shed 3 bases and J shed 8 bases, with 11 bases lying between them. Germline loops: CDR1 MNHNS, CDR2 SASEGT. CDR3 DNA sequence: TGTGCCAGCAGTGACCTGGTATCTGATTCACCCCTCCACTTT. Residues: CASSDLVSDSPLHF.

With respect to this clonotype: A single base separates this from a much larger clone, so it may be a read error. The chain couples TRBV4-1 to TRBJ2-1, with 7 bases aligning to TRBD2. J lost 10 bases, V lost 0 bases, and 15 bases had no gene match. This CDR3 contains 17 residues. Per germline, CDR1 MGHRA and CDR2 YSYEKL. DNA for the CDR3: TGCGCCAGCAGCCAAGAAGAGGAGCGGGGATACTCCTACGAGCAGTTCTTC. This translates into CASSQEEERGYSYEQFF.

The rearrangement links TRBV7-6 to TRBJ2-7, with D perhaps matching TRBD1 or TRBD2 (5 bases each). Trimming shortened V by 5 bases and J by 2 bases, and 19 bases separated the two germline ends. The CDR3 spans 16 residues. Germline CDR1 is SGHVS and CDR2 is FNYEAQ. CDR3 sequence: CASSQSGWDGTYEQYF. DNA for the CDR3: TGTGCCAGCAGCCAATCAGGATGGGACGGGACCTACGAGCAGTACTTC.

The chain is built from TRBV5-1 and TRBJ2-3, with 11 positions matching TRBD2. The CDR3 covers 16 residues. Germline loops: CDR1 SGHRS, CDR2 YFSETQ. J lost 2 bases, V lost 2 bases, and 4 bases had no gene match. For the CDR3, the DNA is TGCGCCAGCAGCTTCCGACTAGCGGGGATCACAGATACGCAGTATTTT. The encoded protein is CASSFRLAGITDTQYF.

This sequence joins TRBV3-1 and TRBJ2-1; D is tentatively TRBD1 or TRBD2 (5 bases each). Germline CDR1 and CDR2: LGHDT and YNNKEL (reference sequence). The CDR3 has 14 residues. Trimming shortened V by 5 bases and J by 4 bases, and 12 bases separated the two germline ends. CDR3 loop: CASSRDQIYNEQFF. CDR3 DNA sequence: TGTGCCAGCAGCAGGGACCAAATTTACAATGAGCAGTTCTTC.

This clonotype has only one observation. This chain joins TRBV2 and TRBJ2-5; D is undetermined. Germline V gene data show CDR1 as SNHLY and CDR2 as FYNNEI. This CDR3 is 13 amino acids long. The V and J ends lost 7 bases and 5 bases respectively, with 14 bases between them. The CDR3 DNA follows: TGTGCCAGCACTCTAGGCCAGGATGAGACCCAGTACTTC. Translated, it gives CASTLGQDETQYF.

A few counts support this clonotype. V gene TRBV6-5 combines with J gene TRBJ1-2; D unresolved. CDR3 length equals 11 residues. V shed 6 bases and J shed 6 bases, with 8 bases lying between them. CDR1 MNHEY and CDR2 SVGAGI come from the germline V gene. CDR3 DNA sequence: TGTGCCAGCAGCTCCCGGAATGGCTACACCTTC. The encoded protein is CASSSRNGYTF.

The genes are TRBV3-1 and TRBJ2-4, with 13 nucleotides matching TRBD2. The end of the DNA is better explained by TRBJ2-7, so the J call may be wrong. Germline CDR1 reads LGHDT; CDR2 reads YNNKEL (reference sequence). The CDR3 sequence is 13 residues long. In DNA form, the CDR3 reads TGTGCCAGCAGGAGGACTAGCGGGAGCGAGCAGTACTTC. Amino acid sequence: CASRRTSGSEQYF.

This clonotype was detected a few times. The chain couples TRBV5-4 to TRBJ2-1, with 11 bases matching TRBD2. J gave up 1 base and V 4 bases, and 4 bases lay outside the gene matches. Germline values: CDR1 SGHNT, CDR2 YYREEE (reference sequence). The CDR3 sequence is 16 residues long. The chain's CDR3 is CASSRPSGRSYNEQFF. The DNA of the CDR3 is TGTGCCAGCAGCCGCCCTAGCGGGAGGTCCTACAATGAGCAGTTCTTC.

This sequence joins TRBV9 and TRBJ1-2, with unresolved D. The CDR3 runs to 14 residues. V dropped 0 bases and J dropped 4 bases, with 10 bases sitting between them. The germline CDR1 and CDR2 sequences are SGDLS and YYNGEE. In nucleotides, the CDR3 is TGTGCCAGCAGCGTAGATGTCAGCAGCTATGGCTACACCTTC. This translates into CASSVDVSSYGYTF.

This clonotype has a count of ten or more. Compared with germline, one end of the junction differs, possibly owing to a read error. The chain recombines TRBV11-2 with TRBJ2-7; the match to TRBD1 covers 9 bases. The CDR3 has 14 amino acids. Germline V gene lookup returns CDR1 SGHAT and CDR2 FQNNGV. CDR3 sequence reads: CASSLVGQGYEQYF. CDR3 DNA: TGCGCCAGCAGCTTAGTGGGACAGGGCTACGAGCAGTACTTC. The entire variable domain, with the rest obtained from reference TRBV11-2 and TRBJ2-7, is as follows: EAGVAQSPRYKIIEKRQSVAFWCNPISGHATLYWYQQILGQGPKLLIQFQNNGVVDDSQLPKDRFSAERLKGVDSTLKIQPAKLEDSAVYLCASSLVGQGYEQYFGPGTRLTVT.

The chain employs TRBV2 and TRBJ2-1; 14 bases agree with TRBD2. This CDR3 contains 17 residues. The junction had 13 bases not matched to a gene; V was cut back by 7 bases and J by 8 bases. The germline CDR1 and CDR2 sequences are SNHLY and FYNNEI. CDR3 protein: CASIAPGLAGGKDEQFF. The CDR3 coding sequence is TGTGCCAGCATCGCCCCCGGACTAGCGGGAGGAAAGGATGAGCAGTTCTTC.

V and J are TRBV20-1 and TRBJ1-1, with D perhaps matching TRBD1 (5 bases). This CDR3 is built from 13 residues. The V gene lost 6 bases and the J gene lost 0 bases, with 11 bases spanning the gap. CDR1 and CDR2 from the germline V gene are DFQATT and SNEGSKA (reference sequence). CDR3 nucleotide sequence: TGCAGTGCGCCCAGGGATTTGAACACTGAAGCTTTCTTT. It specifies CSAPRDLNTEAFF.

The gene calls are TRBV20-1 and TRBJ2-5; 8 bases line up with TRBD2. This CDR3 contains 11 residues. Germline CDR1 and CDR2: DFQATT and SNEGSKA (reference sequence). The trim removed 5 bases at V and 11 bases at J, leaving 7 bases unmatched. Here the CDR3 DNA reads TGCAGTGCTGCGGGAGGACATGAGCAGTACTTC. This sequence encodes CSAAGGHEQYF.